What follows is one TCR beta chain and its context. What it binds is not known. TCRdb re-called the 5' RACE reads and catalogs CDR3 proteins one per entry, DNA excluded. The sample's table shows roughly 390,000 distinct CDR3 sequences. The source of the sample is a study of T cells expressing NK-cell markers. Looking at the study overall: Sequencing covered eight donors, seven HCMV-seropositive and one seronegative. Whole-study results and caveats: CD8+ T cells in over five donors included dominant NKG2C+ clonotypes at roughly 1.0-7.0%.

Germline-derived CDR1 and CDR2 are MNHEY and SVGEGT. This CDR3 comprises 14 residues. The J gene is TRBJ1-3, the V gene TRBV6-2 or TRBV6-3. Source material: blood T cells: a sorted CD56 or NKG2C T cell subset, CD4+ or CD8+ T cells, or bulk PBMC T cells (not recorded which). The receptor was isolated from a woman in her forties or fifties in good health. CDR3 loop: CASSYVGSGNTIYF.